These 3 T cell receptor beta chains originate from one sample sequenced in a study of T cell responses to AZD1222 COVID-19 vaccine. Profiled with immunoSEQ multiplex PCR; TCRdb holds only in-frame clones, not every one. The data hold 130,000 or so clones, with 92% observed a single time. Sequenced here: peripheral blood, sampled on day 0 of AZD1222 vaccination. Receptors were obtained from an adult in good health.

The genes are TRBV6-5 and TRBJ1-1; 7 nucleotides align to TRBD1. The CDR3 runs to 13 residues. CDR1 MNHEY and CDR2 SVGAGI come from the germline V gene. Trimming at V came to 6 bases and at J to 3 bases, leaving 4 bases not matched to a gene. The CDR3 DNA is TGTGCCAGCAGCGACAGGGTTGACACTGAAGCTTTCTTT. It codes for CASSDRVDTEAFF.

CDR3 in amino acids: CASRTPTSATGELFF. In nucleotides, the CDR3 is TGTGCCAGCAGAACACCTACTAGCGCCACCGGGGAGCTGTTTTTT. The chain has TRBV2 and TRBJ2-2; 7 bases line up with TRBD2. Germline loops: CDR1 SNHLY, CDR2 FYNNEI. Losses at the gene ends were 6 bases for V and 4 bases for J; bases not matched to a gene: 8. CDR3 size: 15 residues.

The gene calls are TRBV6-5 and TRBJ1-3; unclear D gene. Germline V gives CDR1 MNHEY, CDR2 SVGAGI. The CDR3 has 12 amino acids. Trimming removed 5 bases from V and 0 bases from J, with 2 bases in between. CDR3 DNA sequence: TGTGCCAGCAGTCCCTCTGGAAACACCATATATTTT. Protein sequence: CASSPSGNTIYF.